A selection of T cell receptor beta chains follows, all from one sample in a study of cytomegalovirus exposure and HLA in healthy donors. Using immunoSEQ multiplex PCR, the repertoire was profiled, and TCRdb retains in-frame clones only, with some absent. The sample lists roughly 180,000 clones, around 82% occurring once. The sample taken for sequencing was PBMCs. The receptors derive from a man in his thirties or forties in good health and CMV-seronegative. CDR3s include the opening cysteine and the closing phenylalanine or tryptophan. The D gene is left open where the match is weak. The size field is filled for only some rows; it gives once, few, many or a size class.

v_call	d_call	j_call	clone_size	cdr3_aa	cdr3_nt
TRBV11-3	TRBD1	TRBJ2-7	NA	CASSPGTGLSYEQYF	TGTGCCAGCAGCCCCGGGACAGGGCTCTCCTACGAGCAGTACTTC
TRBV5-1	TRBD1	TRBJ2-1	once	CASSFGTDHNEQFF	TGCGCCAGCAGCTTCGGGACAGATCACAATGAGCAGTTCTTC
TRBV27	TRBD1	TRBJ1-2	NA	CASRDRGGSYGYTF	TGTGCCAGCAGGGACAGGGGAGGTAGCTATGGCTACACCTTC
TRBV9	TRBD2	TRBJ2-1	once	CASSVGLAGGPNEQFF	TGTGCCAGCAGCGTAGGTCTAGCGGGAGGGCCCAATGAGCAGTTCTTC
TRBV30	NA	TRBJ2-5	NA	CAWMWDSEETQYF	TGTGCCTGGATGTGGGATAGCGAAGAGACCCAGTACTTC
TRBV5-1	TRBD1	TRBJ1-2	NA	CASSSGTGWDGYTF	TGCGCCAGCAGCTCGGGGACAGGGTGGGATGGCTACACCTTC
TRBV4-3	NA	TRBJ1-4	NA	CASSQDPTGGFEKLFF	TGCGCCAGCAGCCAAGATCCCACAGGCGGTTTTGAAAAACTGTTTTTT
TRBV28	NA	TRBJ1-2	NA	CASSSWRGYGYTF	TGTGCCAGCAGTTCGTGGAGGGGCTATGGCTACACCTTC
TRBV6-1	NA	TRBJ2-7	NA	CASVLDYEQYF	TGTGCCAGCGTATTAGACTACGAGCAGTACTTC
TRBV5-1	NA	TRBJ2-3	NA	CASSNRGGNADTQYF	TGCGCCAGCTCTAACAGGGGGGGCAACGCAGATACGCAGTATTTT
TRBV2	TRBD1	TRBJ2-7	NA	CASRPGTGYEQYF	TGTGCCAGTCGCCCAGGGACAGGGTACGAGCAGTACTTC
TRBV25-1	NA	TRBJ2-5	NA	CASTAIGETQYF	TGTGCCAGCACAGCGATTGGAGAGACCCAGTACTTC
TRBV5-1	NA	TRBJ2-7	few	CASSLVAGRVREQYF	TGCGCCAGCAGCTTGGTGGCCGGGAGAGTTCGCGAGCAGTACTTC
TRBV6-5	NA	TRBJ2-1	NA	CASSYREVYNEQFF	TGTGCCAGCAGTTATAGGGAGGTCTACAATGAGCAGTTCTTC
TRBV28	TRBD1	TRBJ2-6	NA	CASSPRTGRPGANVLTF	TGTGCCAGCAGTCCGCGGACAGGGAGGCCTGGGGCCAACGTCCTGACTTTC
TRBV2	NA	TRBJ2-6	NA	CASSDRGISGANVLTF	TGTGCCAGCAGTGACCGAGGTATCTCTGGGGCCAACGTCCTGACTTTC
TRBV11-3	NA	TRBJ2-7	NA	CASSWSMSAGQYF	TGTGCCAGCAGCTGGAGCATGTCTGCGGGGCAGTACTTC
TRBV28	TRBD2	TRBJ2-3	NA	CASSSGLAGGFINNRYTDTQYF	TGTGCCAGCAGTTCGGGACTAGCGGGGGGATTTATCAACAACCGCTACACAGATACGCAGTATTTT
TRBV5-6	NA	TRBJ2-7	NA	CASSLASVTYEQYF	TGTGCCAGCAGCTTGGCTTCAGTTACCTACGAGCAGTACTTC
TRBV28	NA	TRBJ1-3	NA	CASSLSGPSGNTIYF	TGTGCCAGCAGTTTATCAGGGCCATCTGGAAACACCATATATTTT
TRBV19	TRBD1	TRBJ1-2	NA	CASSIGDRGSPYGYTF	TGTGCCAGTAGTATTGGGGACAGGGGGTCTCCCTATGGCTACACCTTC
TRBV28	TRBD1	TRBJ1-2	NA	CASSPGQYGYTF	TGTGCCAGCAGTCCGGGACAGTATGGCTACACCTTC
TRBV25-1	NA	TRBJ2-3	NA	CASSWEPTDTQYF	TGTGCCAGCTCGTGGGAGCCGACAGATACGCAGTATTTT
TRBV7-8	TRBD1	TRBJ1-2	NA	CASSQTGNYGYTF	TGTGCCAGCAGCCAGACAGGGAACTATGGCTACACCTTC
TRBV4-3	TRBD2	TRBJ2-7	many	CASSQEAGGLAGGKQYF	TGCGCCAGCAGCCAAGAGGCGGGGGGACTAGCGGGAGGGAAGCAGTACTTC
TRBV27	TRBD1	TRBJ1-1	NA	CASSYRGQRGNTEAFF	TGTGCCAGCAGTTACAGGGGGCAAAGGGGGAACACTGAAGCTTTCTTT
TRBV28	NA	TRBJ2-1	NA	CASSLVAVFNEQFF	TGTGCCAGCAGTTTAGTAGCCGTTTTCAATGAGCAGTTCTTC
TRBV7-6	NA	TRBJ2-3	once	CASSLARTGADTQYF	TGTGCCAGCAGCTTAGCGCGGACTGGGGCAGATACGCAGTATTTT
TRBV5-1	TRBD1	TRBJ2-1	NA	CASSFLPGTGPYNEQFF	TGCGCCAGCAGCTTCCTCCCCGGGACAGGGCCCTACAATGAGCAGTTCTTC
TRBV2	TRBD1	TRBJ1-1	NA	CASSDRGQLRLEAFF	TGTGCCAGCAGTGATCGGGGACAGCTACGTCTTGAAGCTTTCTTT
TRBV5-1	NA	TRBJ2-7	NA	CASSLRPGAYEQYF	TGCGCCAGCAGCTTGCGGCCAGGGGCATACGAGCAGTACTTC
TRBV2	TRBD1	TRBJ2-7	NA	CASIQDRGRVYEQYF	TGTGCCAGCATACAGGACAGGGGGCGGGTCTACGAGCAGTACTTC
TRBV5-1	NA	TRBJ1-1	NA	CASSFGGVVTEAFF	TGCGCCAGCAGCTTTGGGGGGGTAGTCACTGAAGCTTTCTTT
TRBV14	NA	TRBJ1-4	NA	CASSQGTTRGEKLFF	TGTGCCAGCAGCCAAGGGACCACAAGAGGGGAAAAACTGTTTTTT
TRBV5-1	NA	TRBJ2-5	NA	CASSLFVRETQYF	TGCGCCAGCAGCTTGTTCGTCCGAGAGACCCAGTACTTC
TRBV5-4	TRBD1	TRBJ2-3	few	CASSQTGVRDTQYF	TGTGCCAGCAGCCAGACAGGGGTGAGGGATACGCAGTATTTT
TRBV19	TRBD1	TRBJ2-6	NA	CASTVGQGAQGANVLTF	TGTGCCAGTACTGTGGGACAGGGGGCGCAGGGGGCCAACGTCCTGACTTTC
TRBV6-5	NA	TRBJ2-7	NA	CASSYSDNYEQYF	TGTGCCAGCAGTTACTCAGACAACTACGAGCAGTACTTC
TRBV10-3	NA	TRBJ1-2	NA	CAVQANYGYTF	TGTGCCGTCCAGGCTAACTATGGCTACACCTTC
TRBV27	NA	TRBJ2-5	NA	CASSPRGWQETQYF	TGTGCCAGCAGTCCGAGGGGGTGGCAAGAGACCCAGTACTTC
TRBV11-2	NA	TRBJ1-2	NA	CASSLRRDNYGYTF	TGTGCCAGCAGCTTACGACGGGATAACTATGGCTACACCTTC
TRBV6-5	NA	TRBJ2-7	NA	CASSYSQGSSYEQYF	TGTGCCAGCAGTTACTCGCAGGGGAGCTCCTACGAGCAGTACTTC
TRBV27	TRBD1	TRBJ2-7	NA	CASSSGQGAAYEQYF	TGTGCCAGCAGTTCCGGACAGGGGGCAGCGTACGAGCAGTACTTC
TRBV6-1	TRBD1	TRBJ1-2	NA	CASSESGGTAVYGYTF	TGTGCCAGCAGTGAGAGCGGAGGGACAGCAGTCTATGGCTACACCTTC
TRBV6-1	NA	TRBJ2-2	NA	CASSGRDTGELFF	TGTGCCAGCAGCGGCAGGGACACCGGGGAGCTGTTTTTT
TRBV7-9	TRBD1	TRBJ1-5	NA	CSSSLGGGPQHF	TGTTCCAGCAGCTTAGGGGGCGGTCCCCAGCATTTT
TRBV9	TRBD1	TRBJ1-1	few	CASSARERTGGGSNTEAFF	TGTGCCAGCAGCGCGAGGGAGAGAACAGGGGGAGGATCGAACACTGAAGCTTTCTTT
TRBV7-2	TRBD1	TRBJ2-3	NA	CASSFRGGGSDTQYF	TGTGCCAGCAGCTTCCGAGGGGGCGGTTCAGATACGCAGTATTTT
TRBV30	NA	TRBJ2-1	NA	CAWSLAYNEQFF	TGTGCCTGGAGTCTAGCCTACAATGAGCAGTTCTTC
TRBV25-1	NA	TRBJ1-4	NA	CASFSGTINEKLFF	TGTGCCAGCTTCTCCGGGACAATAAATGAAAAACTGTTTTTT